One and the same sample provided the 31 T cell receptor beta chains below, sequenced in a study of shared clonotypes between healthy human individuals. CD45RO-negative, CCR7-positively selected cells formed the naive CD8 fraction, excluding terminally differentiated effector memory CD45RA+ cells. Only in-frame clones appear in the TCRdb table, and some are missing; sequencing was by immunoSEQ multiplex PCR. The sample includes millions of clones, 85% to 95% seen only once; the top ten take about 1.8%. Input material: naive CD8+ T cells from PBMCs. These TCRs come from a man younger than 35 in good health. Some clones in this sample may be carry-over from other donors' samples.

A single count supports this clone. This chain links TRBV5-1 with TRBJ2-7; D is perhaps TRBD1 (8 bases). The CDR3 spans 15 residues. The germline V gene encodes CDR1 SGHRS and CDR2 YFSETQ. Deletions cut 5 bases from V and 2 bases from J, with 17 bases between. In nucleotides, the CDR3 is TGCGCCAGCAGTACAACAGGGGGGGCCCCCTACGAGCAGTACTTC. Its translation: CASSTTGGAPYEQYF.

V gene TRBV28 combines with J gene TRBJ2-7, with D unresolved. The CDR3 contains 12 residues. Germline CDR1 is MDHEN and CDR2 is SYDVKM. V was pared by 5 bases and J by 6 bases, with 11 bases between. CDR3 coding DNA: TGTGCCAGCAGTCCCCCTGGCAGCGAGCAGTACTTC. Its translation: CASSPPGSEQYF.

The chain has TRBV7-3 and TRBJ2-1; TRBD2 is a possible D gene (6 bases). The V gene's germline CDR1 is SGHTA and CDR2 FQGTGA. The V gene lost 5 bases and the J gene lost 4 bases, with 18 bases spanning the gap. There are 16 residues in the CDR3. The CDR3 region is CASSPNPAGPYNEQFF. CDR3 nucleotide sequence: TGTGCCAGCAGCCCAAACCCCGCGGGACCTTACAATGAGCAGTTCTTC.

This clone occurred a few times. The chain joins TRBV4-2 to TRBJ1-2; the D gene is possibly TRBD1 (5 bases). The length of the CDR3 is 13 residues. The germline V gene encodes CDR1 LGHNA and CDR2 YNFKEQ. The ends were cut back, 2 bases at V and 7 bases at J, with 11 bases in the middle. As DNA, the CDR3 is TGTGCCAGCAGCCAATATCTCGGGGGTGGCTACACCTTC. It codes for CASSQYLGGGYTF.

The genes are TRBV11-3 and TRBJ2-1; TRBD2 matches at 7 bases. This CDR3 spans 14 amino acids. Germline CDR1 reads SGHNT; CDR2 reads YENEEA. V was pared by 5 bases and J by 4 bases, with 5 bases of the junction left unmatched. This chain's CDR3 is CASSEGGPYNEQFF. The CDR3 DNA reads TGTGCCAGCAGCGAGGGAGGGCCGTACAATGAGCAGTTCTTC.

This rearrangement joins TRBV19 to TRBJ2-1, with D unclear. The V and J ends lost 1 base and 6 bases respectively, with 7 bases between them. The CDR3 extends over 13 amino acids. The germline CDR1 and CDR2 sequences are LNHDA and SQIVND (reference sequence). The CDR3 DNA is TGTGCCAGTAGTATAGCACTGTTCAATGAGCAGTTCTTC. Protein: CASSIALFNEQFF.

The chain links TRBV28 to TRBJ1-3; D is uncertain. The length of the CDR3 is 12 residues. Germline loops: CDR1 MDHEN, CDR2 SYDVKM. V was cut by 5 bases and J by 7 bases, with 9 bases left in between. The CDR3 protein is CASSDTQNTIYF. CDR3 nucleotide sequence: TGTGCCAGCAGTGACACTCAGAACACCATATATTTT.

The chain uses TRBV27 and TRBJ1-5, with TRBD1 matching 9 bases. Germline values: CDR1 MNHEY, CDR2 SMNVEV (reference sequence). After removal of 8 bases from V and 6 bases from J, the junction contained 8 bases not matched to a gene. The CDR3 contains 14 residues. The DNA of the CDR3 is TGTGCCAGCGGCGGGACAGGGACAAGTCAGCCCCAGCATTTT. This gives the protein CASGGTGTSQPQHF.

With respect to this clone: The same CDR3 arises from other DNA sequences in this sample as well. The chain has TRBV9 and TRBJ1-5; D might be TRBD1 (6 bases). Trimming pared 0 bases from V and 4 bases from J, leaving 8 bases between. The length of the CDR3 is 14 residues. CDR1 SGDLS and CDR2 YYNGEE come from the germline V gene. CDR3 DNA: TGTGCCAGCAGCGTAGGGGACACTAATCAGCCCCAGCATTTT. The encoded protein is CASSVGDTNQPQHF.

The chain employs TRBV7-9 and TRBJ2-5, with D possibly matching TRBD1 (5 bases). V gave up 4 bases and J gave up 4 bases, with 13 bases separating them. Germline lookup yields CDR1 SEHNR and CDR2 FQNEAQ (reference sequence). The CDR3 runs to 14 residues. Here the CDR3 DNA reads TGTGCCAGCAGCTCCCGAGAAGGGGCAGAGACCCAGTACTTC. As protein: CASSSREGAETQYF.

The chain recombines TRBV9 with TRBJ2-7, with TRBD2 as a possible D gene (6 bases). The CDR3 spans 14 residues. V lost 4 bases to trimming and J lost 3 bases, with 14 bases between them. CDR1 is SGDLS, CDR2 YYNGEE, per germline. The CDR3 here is CASSTRAGSYEQYF. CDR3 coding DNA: TGTGCCAGCAGCACCCGGGCCGGGAGCTACGAGCAGTACTTC.

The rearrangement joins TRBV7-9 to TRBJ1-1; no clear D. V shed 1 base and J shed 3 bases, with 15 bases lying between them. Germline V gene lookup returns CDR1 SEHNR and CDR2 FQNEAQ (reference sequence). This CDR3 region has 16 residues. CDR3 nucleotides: TGTGCCAGCAGCTTAGGAGCATTCGCCCACGACACTGAAGCTTTCTTT. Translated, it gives CASSLGAFAHDTEAFF.

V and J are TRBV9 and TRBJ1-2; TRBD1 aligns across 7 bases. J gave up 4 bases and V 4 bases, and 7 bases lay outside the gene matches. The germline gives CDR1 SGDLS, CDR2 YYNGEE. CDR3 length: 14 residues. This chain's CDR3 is CASSPGGATYGYTF. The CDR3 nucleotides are TGTGCCAGCAGCCCAGGGGGTGCGACCTATGGCTACACCTTC.

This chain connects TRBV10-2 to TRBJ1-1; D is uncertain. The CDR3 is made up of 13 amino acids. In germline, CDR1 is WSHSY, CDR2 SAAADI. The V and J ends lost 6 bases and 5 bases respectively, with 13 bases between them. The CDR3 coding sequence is TGCGCCAGCAGCCTTAACAGAGGAACTGAAGCTTTCTTT. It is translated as CASSLNRGTEAFF.

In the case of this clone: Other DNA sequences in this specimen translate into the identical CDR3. The CDR3 bases are TGTGCCAGCAGACTTGACAGGGGCAATCAGCCCCAGCATTTT. Residues: CASRLDRGNQPQHF. The chain uses TRBV28 and TRBJ1-5; 7 bases match TRBD1. This CDR3 spans 14 amino acids. Germline CDR1 is MDHEN and CDR2 is SYDVKM. V lost 6 bases to trimming and J lost 2 bases; unmatched junction nucleotides: 4.

This chain's CDR3 is CASSPGTVYNEQFF. The CDR3 DNA reads TGTGCCAGCAGCCCTGGGACAGTGTACAATGAGCAGTTCTTC. The gene calls are TRBV5-6 and TRBJ2-1, with 7 bases identical to TRBD1. V was pared by 4 bases and J by 4 bases, with 5 bases of the junction left unmatched. CDR1 is SGHDT and CDR2 is YYEEEE in the germline V gene. This CDR3 has 14 amino acids. Looking up the rest from reference TRBV5-6 and TRBJ2-1 gives the full variable domain: DAGVTQSPTHLIKTRGQQVTLRCSPKSGHDTVSWYQQALGQGPQFIFQYYEEEERQRGNFPDRFSGHQFPNYSSELNVNALLLGDSALYLCASSPGTVYNEQFFGPGTRLTVL.

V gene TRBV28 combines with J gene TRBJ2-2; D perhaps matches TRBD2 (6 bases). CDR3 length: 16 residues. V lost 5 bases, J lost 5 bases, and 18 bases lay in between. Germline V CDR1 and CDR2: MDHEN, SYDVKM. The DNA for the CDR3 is TGTGCCAGCAGTCTGGGGGGAGTGGCTAGAACCGGGGAGCTGTTTTTT. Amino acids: CASSLGGVARTGELFF.

The CDR3 region is CASRATLTGTGEELGTEAFF. The CDR3 DNA sequence: TGTGCCAGTAGAGCAACATTAACCGGGACAGGGGAGGAGTTGGGCACTGAAGCTTTCTTT. The chain uses TRBV19 and TRBJ1-1, with TRBD1 matching 10 bases. CDR3 length: 20 amino acids. The V gene end was trimmed by 6 bases and the J gene end by 4 bases; junction bases not matched to a gene: 23. Germline V gene sequence: CDR1 LNHDA, CDR2 SQIVND (reference sequence).

This CDR3 reads CASSPKPRTAIYEQYF. In nucleotides, the CDR3 is TGTGCCAGCAGTCCCAAACCCCGGACAGCTATTTACGAGCAGTACTTC. V usage is TRBV27 and J usage is TRBJ2-7; possibly TRBD1 for D (6 bases). The germline CDR1 and CDR2 sequences are MNHEY and SMNVEV (reference sequence). The CDR3 consists of 16 residues. V gave up 5 bases and J gave up 4 bases, with 21 bases separating them.

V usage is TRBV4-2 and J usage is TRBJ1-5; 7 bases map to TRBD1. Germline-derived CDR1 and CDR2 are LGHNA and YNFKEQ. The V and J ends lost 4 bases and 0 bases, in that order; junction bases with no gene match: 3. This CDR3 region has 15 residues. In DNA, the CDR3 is TGTGCCAGCAGCCCCGGGACAGCTAGCAATCAGCCCCAGCATTTT. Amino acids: CASSPGTASNQPQHF.

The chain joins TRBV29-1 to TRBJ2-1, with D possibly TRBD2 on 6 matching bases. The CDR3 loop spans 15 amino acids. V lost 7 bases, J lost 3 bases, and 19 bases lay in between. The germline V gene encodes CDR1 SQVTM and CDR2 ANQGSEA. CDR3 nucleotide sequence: TGCAGCGCCCTGCCCGGGGGTGGAGACTACAATGAGCAGTTCTTC. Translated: CSALPGGGDYNEQFF.

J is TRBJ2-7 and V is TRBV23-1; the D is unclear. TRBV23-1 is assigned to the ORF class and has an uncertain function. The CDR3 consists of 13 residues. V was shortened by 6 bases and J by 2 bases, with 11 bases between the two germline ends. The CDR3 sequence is CASSPQAPYEQYF. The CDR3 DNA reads TGCGCCAGCAGCCCTCAGGCCCCCTACGAGCAGTACTTC.

The CDR3 DNA follows: TGCAGCGTTACTGAGGGGAACTATGGCTACACCTTC. Its protein product is CSVTEGNYGYTF. The chain employs TRBV29-1 and TRBJ1-2; D possibly corresponds to TRBD1 (5 bases). Germline V lookup: CDR1 SQVTM, CDR2 ANQGSEA. The CDR3 loop spans 12 amino acids. Trimming stripped 5 bases from V and 2 bases from J, with 9 bases between. Full variable domain (rest looked up from reference TRBV29-1 and TRBJ1-2): SAVISQKPSRDICQRGTSLTIQCQVDSQVTMMFWYRQQPGQSLTLIATANQGSEATYESGFVIDKFPISRPNLTFSTLTVSNMSPEDSSIYLCSVTEGNYGYTFGSGTRLTVV.

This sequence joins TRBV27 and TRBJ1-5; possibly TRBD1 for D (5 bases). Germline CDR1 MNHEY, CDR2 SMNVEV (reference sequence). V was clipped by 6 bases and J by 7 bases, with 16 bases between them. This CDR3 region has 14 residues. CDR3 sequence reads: CASSGGQWGQPQHF. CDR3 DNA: TGTGCCAGCAGCGGGGGTCAATGGGGCCAGCCCCAGCATTTT.

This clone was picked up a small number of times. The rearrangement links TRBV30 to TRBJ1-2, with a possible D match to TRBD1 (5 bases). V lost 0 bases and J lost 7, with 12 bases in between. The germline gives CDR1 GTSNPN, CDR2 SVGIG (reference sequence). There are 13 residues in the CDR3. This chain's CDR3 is CAWSVGTSFGYTF. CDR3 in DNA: TGTGCCTGGAGTGTGGGGACGAGTTTTGGCTACACCTTC.

CDR3 DNA sequence: TGTGCCAGCAGTCCGTCTCGGACTAGCGGTTACAATGAGCAGTTCTTC. This translates into CASSPSRTSGYNEQFF. The V call is TRBV27, the J call TRBJ2-1; 10 bases align to TRBD2. The CDR3 consists of 16 residues. Germline assignment: CDR1 MNHEY and CDR2 SMNVEV (reference sequence). V shed 5 bases and J 4 bases; nucleotides not matched to a gene: 8.

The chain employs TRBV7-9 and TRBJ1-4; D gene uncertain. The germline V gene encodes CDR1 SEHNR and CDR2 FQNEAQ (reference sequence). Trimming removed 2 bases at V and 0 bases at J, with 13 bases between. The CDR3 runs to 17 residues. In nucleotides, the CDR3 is TGTGCCAGCAGCTTAATTTTAGACGGATCAACTAATGAAAAACTGTTTTTT. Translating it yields CASSLILDGSTNEKLFF.

The CDR3 DNA reads TGTGCCAGCAGCAGTACAGGGGGCTATTATCAGCCCCAGCATTTT. Amino acids: CASSSTGGYYQPQHF. This chain uses TRBV28 with TRBJ1-5; 9 bases are a match to TRBD1. V dropped 6 bases and J dropped 5; count of bases not matched to a gene: 8. Germline CDR1 is MDHEN and CDR2 is SYDVKM. The CDR3 spans 15 residues.

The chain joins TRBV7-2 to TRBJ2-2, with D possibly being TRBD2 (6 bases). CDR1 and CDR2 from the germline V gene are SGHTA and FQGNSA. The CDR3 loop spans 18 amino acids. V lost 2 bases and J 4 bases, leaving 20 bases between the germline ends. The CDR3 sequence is CASSLIGSASVGTGELFF. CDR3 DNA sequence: TGTGCCAGCAGCTTAATAGGCTCGGCTAGCGTTGGCACCGGGGAGCTGTTTTTT.

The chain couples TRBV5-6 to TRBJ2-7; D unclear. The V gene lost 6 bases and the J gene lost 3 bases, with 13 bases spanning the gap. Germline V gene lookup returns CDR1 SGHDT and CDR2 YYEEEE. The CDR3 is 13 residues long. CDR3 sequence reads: CASTSTLLYEQYF. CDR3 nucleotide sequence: TGTGCCAGCACCTCCACCTTACTCTACGAGCAGTACTTC.

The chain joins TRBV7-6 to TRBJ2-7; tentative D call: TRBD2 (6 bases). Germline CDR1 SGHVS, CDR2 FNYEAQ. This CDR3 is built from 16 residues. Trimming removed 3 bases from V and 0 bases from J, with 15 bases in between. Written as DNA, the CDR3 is TGTGCCAGCAGCTTGCTCTTGGAGGGGAGCTCCTACGAGCAGTACTTC. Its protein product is CASSLLLEGSSYEQYF.